These T cell receptor beta chains were read from a single sample in a study of T cell responses to AZD1222 COVID-19 vaccine. Assay used: immunoSEQ multiplex PCR; TCRdb lists only in-frame clones, some missing. The sample lists about 160,000 clones; roughly nine tenths were seen once. Sequences were derived from peripheral blood, sampled on day 0 of AZD1222 vaccination. These receptors all come from an adult in good health. Both conserved end residues are trimmed from each CDR3.

J: TRBJ2-7; V: TRBV9; CDR3: ASSHTREGINSYEQY
J: TRBJ2-7; V: TRBV20-1; CDR3: SASPHTYEQY
J: TRBJ1-3; V: TRBV7-2; CDR3: ASSFIPGSSGNTIY
J: TRBJ1-1; V: TRBV18; CDR3: ASSQGQGASAF
J: TRBJ1-5; V: TRBV7-2; CDR3: ASSLEYSNQPQH
J: TRBJ1-2; V: TRBV3-1/TRBV3-2; CDR3: ASSQEGWYGYT
J: TRBJ1-3; V: TRBV4-1; CDR3: ASSQDLGLAIY
J: TRBJ1-6; V: TRBV2; CDR3: ASSEKLRRRAGSPLH
J: TRBJ1-2; V: TRBV30; CDR3: ACFQALLYGYT
J: TRBJ2-5; V: TRBV6-5; CDR3: ASSQAMETQY
J: TRBJ1-4; V: TRBV19; CDR3: ASSIDQGGKLF
J: TRBJ1-6; V: TRBV6-2/TRBV6-3; CDR3: ASSRLALGDSPLH
J: TRBJ1-1; V: TRBV18; CDR3: ASSRRQGTNTEAF
J: TRBJ2-5; V: TRBV27; CDR3: ANGDGPYQETQY
J: TRBJ1-2; V: TRBV6-5; CDR3: ASSYSIGRGSFGYT
J: TRBJ2-7; V: TRBV6-1; CDR3: ASIGQGPPY
J: TRBJ1-5; V: TRBV7-6; CDR3: ASSLGQGQDQPQH
J: TRBJ1-1; V: TRBV4-1; CDR3: ASSQAPDRDTEAF
J: TRBJ1-1; V: TRBV6-6; CDR3: ASSYTELNTEAF
J: TRBJ1-4; V: TRBV7-2; CDR3: ASSMTRPGQGLKNEKLF
J: TRBJ2-3; V: TRBV3-1/TRBV3-2; CDR3: ASSRTSGSGTDTQY
J: TRBJ2-2; V: TRBV19; CDR3: ASSILRTSGTGELF
J: TRBJ2-7; V: TRBV27; CDR3: ASSFRQGGIYEQY
J: TRBJ2-2; V: TRBV27; CDR3: ASSLRVSGELF
J: TRBJ2-7; V: TRBV11-2; CDR3: ASQMTASPDRYEQY
J: TRBJ2-1; V: TRBV3-1/TRBV3-2; CDR3: ASSLGLVISNEQF
J: TRBJ1-4; V: TRBV30; CDR3: AWTGTGYEKLF
J: TRBJ1-1; V: TRBV6-5; CDR3: ASQVTGNTEAF
J: TRBJ1-1; V: TRBV14; CDR3: ASSHRRGWAEAF
J: TRBJ1-2; V: TRBV2; CDR3: ASRKTGVINYGYT